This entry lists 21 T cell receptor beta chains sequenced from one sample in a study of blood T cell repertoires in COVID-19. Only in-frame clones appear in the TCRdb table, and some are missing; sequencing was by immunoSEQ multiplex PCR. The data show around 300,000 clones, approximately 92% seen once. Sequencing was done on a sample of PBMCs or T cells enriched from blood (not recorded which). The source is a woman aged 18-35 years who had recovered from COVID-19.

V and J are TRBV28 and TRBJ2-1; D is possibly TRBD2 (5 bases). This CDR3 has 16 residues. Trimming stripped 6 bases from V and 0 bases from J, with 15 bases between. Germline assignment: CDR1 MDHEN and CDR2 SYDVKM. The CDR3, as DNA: TGTGCCAGCAGCCCAACTACGGGGAGCTCCTACAATGAGCAGTTCTTC. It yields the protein CASSPTTGSSYNEQFF. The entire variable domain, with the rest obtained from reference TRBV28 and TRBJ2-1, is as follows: DVKVTQSSRYLVKRTGEKVFLECVQDMDHENMFWYRQDPGLGLRLIYFSYDVKMKEKGDIPEGYSVSREKKERFSLILESASTNQTSMYLCASSPTTGSSYNEQFFGPGTRLTVL.

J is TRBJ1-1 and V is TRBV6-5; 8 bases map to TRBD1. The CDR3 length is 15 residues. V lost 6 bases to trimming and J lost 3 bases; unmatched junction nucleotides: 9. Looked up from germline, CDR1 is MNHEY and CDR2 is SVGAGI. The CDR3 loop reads CASRVSQGAHTEAFF. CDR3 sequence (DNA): TGTGCCAGCAGAGTATCCCAGGGGGCCCACACTGAAGCTTTCTTT.

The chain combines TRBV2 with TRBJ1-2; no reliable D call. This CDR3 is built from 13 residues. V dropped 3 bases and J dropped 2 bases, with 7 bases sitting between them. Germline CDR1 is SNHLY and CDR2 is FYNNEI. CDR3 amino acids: CASSDELNYGYTF. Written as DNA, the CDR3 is TGTGCCAGCAGTGATGAGTTAAACTATGGCTACACCTTC.

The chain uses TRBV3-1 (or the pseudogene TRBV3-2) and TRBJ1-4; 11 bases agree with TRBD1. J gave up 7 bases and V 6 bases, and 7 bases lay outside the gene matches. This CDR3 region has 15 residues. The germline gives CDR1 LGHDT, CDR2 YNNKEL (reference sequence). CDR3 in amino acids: CASRHTGTGGEKLFF. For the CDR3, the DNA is TGTGCCAGCAGGCATACCGGGACAGGGGGTGAAAAACTGTTTTTT.

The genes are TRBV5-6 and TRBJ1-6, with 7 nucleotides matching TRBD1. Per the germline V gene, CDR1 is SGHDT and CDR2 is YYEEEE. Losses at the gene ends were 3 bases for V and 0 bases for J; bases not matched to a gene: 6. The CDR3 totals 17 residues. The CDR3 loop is CASSSKGQTSYNSPLHF. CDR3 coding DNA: TGTGCCAGCAGCTCTAAGGGACAGACCTCCTATAATTCACCCCTCCACTTT.

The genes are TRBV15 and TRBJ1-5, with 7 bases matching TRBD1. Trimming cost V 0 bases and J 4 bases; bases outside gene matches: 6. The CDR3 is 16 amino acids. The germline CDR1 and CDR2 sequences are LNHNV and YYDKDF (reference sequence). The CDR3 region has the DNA TGTGCCACCAGCAGAGAAAGGACAGGTCCTAATCAGCCCCAGCATTTT. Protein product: CATSRERTGPNQPQHF.

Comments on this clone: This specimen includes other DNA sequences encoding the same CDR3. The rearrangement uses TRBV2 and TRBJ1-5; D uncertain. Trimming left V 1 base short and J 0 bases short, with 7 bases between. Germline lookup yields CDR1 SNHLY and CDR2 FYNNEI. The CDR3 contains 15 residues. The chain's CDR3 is CASSEVGDSNQPQHF. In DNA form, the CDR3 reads TGTGCCAGCAGTGAAGTGGGAGATAGCAATCAGCCCCAGCATTTT.

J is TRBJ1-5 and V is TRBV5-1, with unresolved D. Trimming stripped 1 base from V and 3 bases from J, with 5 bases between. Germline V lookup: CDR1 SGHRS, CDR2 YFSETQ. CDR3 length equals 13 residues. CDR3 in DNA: TGCGCCAGCAGCTTGAGCCTCAATCAGCCCCAGCATTTT. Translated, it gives CASSLSLNQPQHF.

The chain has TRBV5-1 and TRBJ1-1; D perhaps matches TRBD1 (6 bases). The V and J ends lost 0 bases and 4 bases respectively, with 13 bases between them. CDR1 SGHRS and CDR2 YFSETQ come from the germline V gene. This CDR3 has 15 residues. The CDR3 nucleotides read TGCGCCAGCAGCTTGGGGTCACAGGGCAGCACTGAAGCTTTCTTT. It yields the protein CASSLGSQGSTEAFF.

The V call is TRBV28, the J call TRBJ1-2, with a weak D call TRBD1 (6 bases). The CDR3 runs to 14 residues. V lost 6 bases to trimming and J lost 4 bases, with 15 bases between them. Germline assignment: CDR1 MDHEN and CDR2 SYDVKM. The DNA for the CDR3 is TGTGCCAGCAGCCCGACGGACAGCTTCTATGGCTACACCTTC. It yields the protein CASSPTDSFYGYTF.

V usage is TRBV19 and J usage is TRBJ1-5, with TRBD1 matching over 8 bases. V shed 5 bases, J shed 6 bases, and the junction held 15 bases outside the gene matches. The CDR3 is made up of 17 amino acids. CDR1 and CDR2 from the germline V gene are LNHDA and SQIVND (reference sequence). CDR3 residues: CASSPRGQDRFFQPQHF. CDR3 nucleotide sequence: TGTGCCAGTAGTCCCAGGGGGCAGGACAGATTCTTTCAGCCCCAGCATTTT.

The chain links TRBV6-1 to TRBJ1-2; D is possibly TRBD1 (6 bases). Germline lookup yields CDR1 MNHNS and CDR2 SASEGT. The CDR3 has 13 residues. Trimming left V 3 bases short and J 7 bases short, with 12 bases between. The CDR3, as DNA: TGTGCCAGCAGTGACCGGGGGGCGCTTGGCTACACCTTC. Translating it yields CASSDRGALGYTF.

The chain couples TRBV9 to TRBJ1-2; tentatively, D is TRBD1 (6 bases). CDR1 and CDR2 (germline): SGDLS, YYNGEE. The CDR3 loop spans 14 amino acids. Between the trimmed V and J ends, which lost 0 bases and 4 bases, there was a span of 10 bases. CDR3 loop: CASSVDQGLYGYTF. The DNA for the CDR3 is TGTGCCAGCAGCGTAGATCAGGGGCTCTATGGCTACACCTTC.

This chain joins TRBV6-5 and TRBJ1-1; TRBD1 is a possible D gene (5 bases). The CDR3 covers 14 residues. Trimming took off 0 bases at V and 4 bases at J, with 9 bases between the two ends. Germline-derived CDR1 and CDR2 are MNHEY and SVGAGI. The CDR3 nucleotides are TGTGCCAGCAGTTACTCGAGCGGGGCCACTGAAGCTTTCTTT. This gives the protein CASSYSSGATEAFF.

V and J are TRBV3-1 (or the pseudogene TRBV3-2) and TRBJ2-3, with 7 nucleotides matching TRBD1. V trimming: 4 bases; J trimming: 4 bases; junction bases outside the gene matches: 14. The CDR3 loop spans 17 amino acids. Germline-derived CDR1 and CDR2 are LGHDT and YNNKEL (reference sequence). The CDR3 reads CASSRFPTGVGADTQYF. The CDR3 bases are TGTGCCAGCAGCCGATTTCCCACAGGGGTAGGCGCAGATACGCAGTATTTT.

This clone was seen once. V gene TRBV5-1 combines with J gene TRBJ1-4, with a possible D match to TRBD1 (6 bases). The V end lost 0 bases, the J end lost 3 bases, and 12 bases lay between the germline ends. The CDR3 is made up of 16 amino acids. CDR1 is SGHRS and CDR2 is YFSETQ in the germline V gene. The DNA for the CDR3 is TGCGCCAGCAGCTTGGACAGGGTTGCGGCTAATGAAAAACTGTTTTTT. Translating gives CASSLDRVAANEKLFF.

DNA of the CDR3: TGTGCCAGCAGCCCAGGGGGTGGGCCGCCCCAGCATTTT. Translating it yields CASSPGGGPPQHF. The gene calls are TRBV9 and TRBJ1-5; 7 nucleotides agree with TRBD1. J lost 9 bases, V lost 4 bases, and 7 bases had no gene match. This CDR3 is 13 amino acids long. Germline CDR1 reads SGDLS; CDR2 reads YYNGEE.

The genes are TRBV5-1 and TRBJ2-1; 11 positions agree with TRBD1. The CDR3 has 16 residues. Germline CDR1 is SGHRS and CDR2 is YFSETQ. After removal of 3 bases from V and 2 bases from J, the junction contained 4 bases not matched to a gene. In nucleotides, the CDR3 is TGCGCCAGCAGCTGGGACAGGGGGATGACCTACAATGAGCAGTTCTTC. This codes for CASSWDRGMTYNEQFF.

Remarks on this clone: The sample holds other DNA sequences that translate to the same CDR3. The CDR3 coding sequence is TGTGCCAGCAGTTTAACTAGCGGGGGCTACGAGCAGTACTTC. This codes for CASSLTSGGYEQYF. The chain joins TRBV27 to TRBJ2-7, with 11 bases aligning to TRBD2. The CDR3 loop spans 14 amino acids. Germline CDR1 is MNHEY and CDR2 is SMNVEV (reference sequence). V gave up 2 bases and J gave up 3 bases; unmatched junction bases: 0.

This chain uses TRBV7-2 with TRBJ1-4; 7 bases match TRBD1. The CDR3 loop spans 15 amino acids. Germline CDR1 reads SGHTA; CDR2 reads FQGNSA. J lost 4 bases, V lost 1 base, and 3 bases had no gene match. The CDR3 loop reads CASSLDWDSNEKLFF. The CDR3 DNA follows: TGTGCCAGCAGCTTAGATTGGGACAGTAATGAAAAACTGTTTTTT.

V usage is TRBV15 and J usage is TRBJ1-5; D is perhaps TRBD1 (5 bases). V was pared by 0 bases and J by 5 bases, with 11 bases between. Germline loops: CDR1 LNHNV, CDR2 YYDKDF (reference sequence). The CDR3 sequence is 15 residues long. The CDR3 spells CATSRESQGDQPQHF. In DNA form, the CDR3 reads TGTGCCACCAGCAGAGAATCACAAGGGGATCAGCCCCAGCATTTT.